This T cell receptor beta chain is from a study of pediatric ulcerative colitis. Overall study findings and caveats: Compared with controls, ulcerative colitis showed greater blood-rectum clone sharing.

The rectum was sampled with one to two pinch biopsies at colonoscopy. No immunosuppressive drugs were given to ulcerative colitis patients before diagnostic colonoscopy. Sequencing used immunoSEQ multiplex PCR; TCRdb keeps in-frame clones, though not all of them. In the table there are about 36,000 clones, 73% of which are singletons. In its sample, this clone was seen a few times. Antigen unknown. CDR3 size: 12 residues. Germline CDR1 WSHSY, CDR2 SAAADI. Trimming took off 5 bases at V and 11 bases at J, with 15 bases between the two ends. The origin of this receptor is a boy aged 10-17 years with moderate ulcerative colitis. The chain is built from TRBV10-2 and TRBJ1-1, with D perhaps matching TRBD1 (6 bases). Sequences were obtained from gut tissue. The CDR3 coding sequence is TGCGCCAGCAGTTCACTGACCCAGGGGGCTTTCTTT. Translated: CASSSLTQGAFF.